These 14 T cell receptor beta chains originate from one sample sequenced in a study of T cells in localized non-small cell lung cancer. Using immunoSEQ multiplex PCR, the repertoire was profiled, and TCRdb retains in-frame clones only, with some absent. The sample has nearly 25,000 clones, roughly 90% seen once; the top ten hold roughly 15%. Source: peripheral blood, taken before any cancer treatment. The receptors come from a man aged 40 to 75 with stage III squamous cell lung carcinoma.

The rearrangement uses TRBV5-5 and TRBJ1-1; D gene uncertain. The V end was cut by 3 bases, the J end by 2 bases, with 8 bases between. The CDR3 contains 13 residues. Germline CDR1 and CDR2: SGHKS and YYEKEE (reference sequence). CDR3 coding DNA: TGTGCCAGCAGCTGGTACACTAACACTGAAGCTTTCTTT. Translating gives CASSWYTNTEAFF.

The J gene is TRBJ1-5, the V gene TRBV19, with D unclear. The germline gives CDR1 LNHDA, CDR2 SQIVND (reference sequence). V lost 8 bases and J 4 bases, leaving 9 bases between the germline ends. The CDR3 is 12 residues long. CDR3 bases: TGTGCCAGTCGCGTGGGGAATCAGCCCCAGCATTTT. Translation: CASRVGNQPQHF.

The chain recombines TRBV11-2 with TRBJ1-4; D possibly corresponds to TRBD1 (6 bases). V gave up 0 bases and J gave up 11 bases, with 22 bases separating them. Germline CDR1 reads SGHAT; CDR2 reads FQNNGV. The CDR3 covers 17 residues. The CDR3 protein is CASSLDRGGQYWDKLFF. The CDR3 nucleotides are TGTGCCAGCAGCTTAGATCGTGGGGGCCAGTATTGGGACAAACTGTTTTTT.

The J gene is TRBJ2-7, the V gene TRBV27; no clear D. This CDR3 spans 14 amino acids. Trimming left V 2 bases short and J 3 bases short, with 11 bases between. The germline CDR1 and CDR2 sequences are MNHEY and SMNVEV (reference sequence). For the CDR3, the DNA is TGTGCCAGCAGTTTAAAGCCCCGGAACTACGAGCAGTACTTC. Its translation is CASSLKPRNYEQYF.

The chain uses TRBV16 and TRBJ1-2, with D unclear. CDR3 length: 13 amino acids. V shed 1 base and J shed 3 bases, with 6 bases lying between them. Germline V gives CDR1 KGHSY, CDR2 FQNENV. The CDR3 sequence is CASSQLRDYGYTF. The DNA of the CDR3 is TGTGCCAGCAGCCAATTAAGGGACTATGGCTACACCTTC.

This sequence joins TRBV4-1 and TRBJ2-1; 10 bases are a match to TRBD2. The CDR3 loop spans 17 amino acids. Germline V gives CDR1 MGHRA, CDR2 YSYEKL. The J segment lost 1 base and the V segment lost 4 bases, leaving 7 bases of the junction unmatched. This chain's CDR3 is CASSPITSGASYNEQFF. CDR3 nucleotide sequence: TGCGCCAGCAGCCCCATCACTAGCGGGGCATCCTACAATGAGCAGTTCTTC.

V gene TRBV7-2 combines with J gene TRBJ2-2; 10 nucleotides match TRBD2. Germline lookup yields CDR1 SGHTA and CDR2 FQGNSA. CDR3 size: 16 residues. J was trimmed by 5 bases and V by 2 bases; bases with no gene match: 5. The CDR3 sequence is CASSLNSGGMTGELFF. The CDR3 region has the DNA TGTGCCAGCAGCTTAAATAGCGGGGGGATGACCGGGGAGCTGTTTTTT. The full variable domain, rest sourced from reference TRBV7-2 and TRBJ2-2, is GAGVSQSPSNKVTEKGKDVELRCDPISGHTALYWYRQSLGQGLEFLIYFQGNSAPDKSGLPSDRFSAERTGGSVSTLTIQRTQQEDSAVYLCASSLNSGGMTGELFFGEGSRLTVL.

V usage is TRBV5-1 and J usage is TRBJ2-5; D remains unclear. V shed 4 bases and J shed 2 bases, with 12 bases lying between them. CDR1 and CDR2 from the germline V gene are SGHRS and YFSETQ. The CDR3 has 14 amino acids. The DNA for the CDR3 is TGCGCCAGCAGCCCGGACGGGTCACAAGAGACCCAGTACTTC. Translation: CASSPDGSQETQYF.

The chain joins TRBV6-6 to TRBJ1-2; D perhaps matches TRBD1 (6 bases). This CDR3 region has 11 residues. Germline V gene sequence: CDR1 MNHNY, CDR2 SVGAGI (reference sequence). The germline V and J ends were trimmed by 10 bases and 8 bases, with 14 bases remaining between them. CDR3 in DNA: TGTGCCACTCGGACAGAAGAGGGCTACACCTTC. It yields the protein CATRTEEGYTF.

The rearrangement links TRBV15 to TRBJ1-3, with D possibly matching TRBD1 (5 bases). The CDR3 loop spans 14 amino acids. CDR1 LNHNV and CDR2 YYDKDF come from the germline V gene (reference sequence). CDR3 sequence reads: CASSYGGAGNTIYF. The CDR3 region has the DNA TGTGCAAGCAGCTACGGGGGGGCTGGAAACACCATATATTTT. Combining the CDR3 with reference TRBV15 and TRBJ1-3 gives the whole variable domain DAMVIQNPRYQVTQFGKPVTLSCSQTLNHNVMYWYQQKSSQAPKLLFHYYDKDFNNEADTPDNFQSRRPNTSFCFLDIRSPGLGDTAMYLCASSYGGAGNTIYFGEGSWLTVV.

The chain uses TRBV30 and TRBJ2-7, with 7 bases identical to TRBD1. The CDR3 runs 13 residues. CDR1 and CDR2 from the germline V gene are GTSNPN and SVGIG (reference sequence). V lost 7 bases to trimming and J lost 6 bases; unmatched junction nucleotides: 12. CDR3 sequence reads: CAYNQGVTGEQYF. The CDR3 nucleotides read TGTGCCTACAATCAGGGGGTAACGGGCGAGCAGTACTTC. Filled out from reference TRBV30 and TRBJ2-7, the complete variable domain reads SQTIHQWPATLVQPVGSPLSLECTVEGTSNPNLYWYRQAAGRGLQLLFYSVGIGQISSEVPQNLSASRPQDRQFILSSKKLLLSDSGFYLCAYNQGVTGEQYFGPGTRLTVT.

This sequence joins TRBV6-1 and TRBJ1-5; 10 bases agree with TRBD1. Trimming at V came to 7 bases and at J to 7 bases, leaving 10 bases not matched to a gene. Germline V gene lookup returns CDR1 MNHNS and CDR2 SASEGT. The CDR3 consists of 15 residues. The CDR3 protein is CASTGRQGAYQPQHF. CDR3 sequence (DNA): TGTGCCAGCACAGGAAGACAGGGGGCTTACCAGCCCCAGCATTTT.

The chain has TRBV27 and TRBJ2-7; tentatively, D is TRBD1 (5 bases). Trimming cost V 6 bases and J 0 bases, with 12 bases left between them. The CDR3 runs 14 residues. The germline gives CDR1 MNHEY, CDR2 SMNVEV (reference sequence). CDR3 coding DNA: TGTGCCAGCAGCCCGCAACAGGTCTCCTACGAGCAGTACTTC. Translation: CASSPQQVSYEQYF.

V usage is TRBV10-3 and J usage is TRBJ2-5; D gene uncertain. Looked up from germline, CDR1 is ENHRY and CDR2 is SYGVKD. With 4 bases removed from V and 2 bases from J, the gap between germline ends came to 14 bases. CDR3 size: 15 residues. In DNA form, the CDR3 reads TGTGCCATCAGTGGCAGAAGGGTCGGGCAAGAGACCCAGTACTTC. This codes for CAISGRRVGQETQYF.